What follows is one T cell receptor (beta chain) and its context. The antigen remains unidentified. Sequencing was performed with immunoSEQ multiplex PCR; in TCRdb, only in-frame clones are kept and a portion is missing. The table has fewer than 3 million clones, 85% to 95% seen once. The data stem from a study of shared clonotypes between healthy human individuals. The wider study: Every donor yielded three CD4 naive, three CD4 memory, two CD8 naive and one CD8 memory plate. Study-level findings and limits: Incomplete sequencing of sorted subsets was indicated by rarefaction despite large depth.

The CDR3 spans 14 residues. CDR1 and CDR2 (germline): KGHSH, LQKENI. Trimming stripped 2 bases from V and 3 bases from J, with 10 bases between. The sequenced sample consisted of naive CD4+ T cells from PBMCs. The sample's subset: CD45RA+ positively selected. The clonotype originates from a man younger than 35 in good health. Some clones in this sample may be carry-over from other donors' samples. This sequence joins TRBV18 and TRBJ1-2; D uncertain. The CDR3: CASSPEAGYYGYTF. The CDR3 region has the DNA TGTGCCAGCTCACCAGAGGCCGGATACTATGGCTACACCTTC.